These T cell receptor beta chains were read from a single sample in a study of post-analysis software for immune sequencing data. TCRdb reanalysed the PCR reads using MiXCR and keeps one entry per CDR3 protein. The table records 740,000 or so distinct CDR3 sequences, roughly 50% of them present only once. The source material was blood. The source is a girl between 10 and 17 years old with multiple sclerosis. CDR3s include the opening cysteine and the closing phenylalanine or tryptophan. D genes are given only for firm matches. Clone size is shown for a subset of rows, as once, few, many or a class of expanded clone.

J,D,V,size,DNA,CDR3
TRBJ2-1,NA,TRBV20-1,NA,TGCAGTGCTACCACCGGGCCCGGCTACAATGAGCAGTTCTTC,CSATTGPGYNEQFF
TRBJ1-5,NA,TRBV27,NA,TGTGCCAGCACCCTGACTTGGCATAGCAATCAGCCCCAGCATTTT,CASTLTWHSNQPQHF
TRBJ1-2,NA,TRBV28,NA,TGTGCCAGCAGTTCCCCCGCATCGTACCCCTATGGCTACACCTTC,CASSSPASYPYGYTF
TRBJ2-5,NA,TRBV20-1,few,TGCAGTGCTGGCACGCGCGAGGGAGAGACCCAGTACTTC,CSAGTREGETQYF
TRBJ2-3,TRBD1,TRBV6-1,NA,TGTGCCAGCAGTACCGGGGGTTGGCAGGGGGCAACAGATACGCAGTATTTT,CASSTGGWQGATDTQYF
TRBJ1-2,TRBD1,TRBV20-1,few,TGCAGTGCTAAATCCGGGACAGGGAATAGCTATGGCTACACCTTC,CSAKSGTGNSYGYTF
TRBJ2-3,NA,TRBV5-1,NA,TGCGCCAGCAGCGTGGTAACCGTCCTCCCAGATACGCAGTATTTT,CASSVVTVLPDTQYF
TRBJ1-2,NA,TRBV20-1,NA,TGCAGTGCTAGAGATGTGCAGGGAGGAAATGGCTACACCTTC,CSARDVQGGNGYTF
TRBJ1-2,NA,TRBV12-3/TRBV12-4,NA,TGTGCCAGCAGTCCCGGGACGGACAGTTTCTATGGCTACACCTTC,CASSPGTDSFYGYTF
TRBJ2-6,NA,TRBV29-1,NA,TGCAGCGTTGTAAAAAGGGGCTCTGGGGCCAACGTCCTGACTTTC,CSVVKRGSGANVLTF
TRBJ2-7,NA,TRBV12-3/TRBV12-4,NA,TGTGCCAGCAGTTTTGGTGGCCGGTCCTACGAGCAGTACTTC,CASSFGGRSYEQYF
TRBJ2-1,TRBD2,TRBV29-1,NA,TGCAGCGTTGGGGCTAGCGGGAGGTGGGGTAGGCGCAATGAGCAGTTCTTC,CSVGASGRWGRRNEQFF
TRBJ1-4,NA,TRBV11-1,once,TGTGCCAGCAGCCACCAATCAGGGACGGACTCGGAAAAACTGTTTTTT,CASSHQSGTDSEKLFF
TRBJ2-7,TRBD1,TRBV5-1,NA,TGCGCCAGCAAAGCATGGCAGGGGGTCAATGCGGACGAGCAGTACTTC,CASKAWQGVNADEQYF
TRBJ2-4,NA,TRBV7-9,NA,TGTGCCAGCAGCCCGGACAGAGTAATAGCCAAAAACATTCAGTACTTC,CASSPDRVIAKNIQYF
TRBJ2-1,TRBD1,TRBV29-1,NA,TGCAGCGCCCTATCCGTCGACAGGGCCAACAATGAGCAGTTCTTC,CSALSVDRANNEQFF
TRBJ1-2,NA,TRBV10-1,few,TGCGCCGGAGGCCGTCAGGGTAATACCTTCTGCTATGGCTACACCTTC,CAGGRQGNTFCYGYTF
TRBJ2-7,TRBD2,TRBV5-1,NA,TGCGCCAGCAGCCTGGGGAGGCTAGCGGTCACCTACGAGCAGTACTTC,CASSLGRLAVTYEQYF
TRBJ1-2,TRBD1,TRBV6-1,few,TGTGCCAGCGCTACGCTGGGACAGGGGAACTATGGCTACACCTTC,CASATLGQGNYGYTF
TRBJ1-2,NA,TRBV29-1,NA,TGCAGCGTTGCCACCCCTGACTATGGCTACACCTTT,CSVATPDYGYTF
TRBJ2-7,TRBD2,TRBV20-1,once,TGCAGTGCTAGACGCCTGAGCGGGGGGTCCTCCTACGAGCAGTACTTC,CSARRLSGGSSYEQYF
TRBJ1-6,NA,TRBV5-1,NA,TGCGCCAGCAGCTTGGGGACGGGGAATAATTCACCCCTCCACTTT,CASSLGTGNNSPLHF
TRBJ2-7,TRBD2,TRBV20-1,once,TGCAGTGCTAATAAACCGGGACTAAGCTCCTACGAGCAGTACTTC,CSANKPGLSSYEQYF
TRBJ1-1,NA,TRBV20-1,once,TGCAGTGCTAGAGATAGGTTCCCGAACACTGAAGCTTTCTTT,CSARDRFPNTEAFF
TRBJ2-7,TRBD1,TRBV4-1,NA,TGCGCCAGCAGGAAAGACAGGGGGAGCTCCTACGAGCAGTACTTC,CASRKDRGSSYEQYF
TRBJ1-2,NA,TRBV9,NA,TGTGCCAGCAGGTTCAGTCCCTCTAACTATGGCTACACCTTC,CASRFSPSNYGYTF
TRBJ2-7,NA,TRBV12-5,NA,TGTGCTAGTGGTTTCTCGACAGGTGCCTACGAGCAGTACTTC,CASGFSTGAYEQYF
TRBJ2-5,TRBD2,TRBV5-4,NA,TGTGCCAGCAGCTTGGCCTCGTCTAGCGGGAGGCAAGAGACCCAGTACTTC,CASSLASSSGRQETQYF
TRBJ2-7,TRBD1,TRBV5-1,NA,TGCGCCAGCAGCAAAAATTCTGGGACAGGGGACTACGAGCAGTACTTC,CASSKNSGTGDYEQYF
TRBJ2-7,NA,TRBV6-1,NA,TGTGCCAGCAGTGAAGTCGGAGGGGCAGAGACCCAATACTTC,CASSEVGGAETQYF
TRBJ2-1,TRBD2,TRBV27,NA,TGTGCCAGCAGTTTAGTTCGACTAGCGGGACTTAACAATGAGCAGTTCTTC,CASSLVRLAGLNNEQFF
TRBJ2-3,TRBD2,TRBV12-5,NA,TGTGCTAGTGGTTTGGTATCCCGTCTAGCGGGGGGAACGGCAGATACGCAGTATTTT,CASGLVSRLAGGTADTQYF
TRBJ2-1,NA,TRBV7-9,NA,TGTGCCAGCAGCTTAGAACTCGTACCCGATGAGCAGTTCTTC,CASSLELVPDEQFF
TRBJ1-2,NA,TRBV29-1,few,TGCAGCGCTGCCAGCGGTGGCTACACCTTC,CSAASGGYTF
TRBJ2-2,NA,TRBV6-1,NA,TGTGCCAGCAGTTCAACTAGAGGCACCGGGGAGCTGTTTTTT,CASSSTRGTGELFF
TRBJ2-7,TRBD2,TRBV6-1,once,TGTGCCAGCAGTGAAAGGCGGAGCGGGGGGTTCCGCGAGCAGTACTTC,CASSERRSGGFREQYF
TRBJ2-7,NA,TRBV12-3/TRBV12-4,NA,TGTGCCAGCAGTTTATCAGGGCCCTACGAGCAGTACTTC,CASSLSGPYEQYF
TRBJ1-6,TRBD1,TRBV20-1,NA,TGCAGTGCGGTAGGTGGGACAGGGGTGTCACCCCTCCACTTT,CSAVGGTGVSPLHF
TRBJ2-3,NA,TRBV15,few,TGTGCCACCAGCAGAGTGCTAACAGGAGCTATCACAGATACGCAGTATTTT,CATSRVLTGAITDTQYF
TRBJ2-7,NA,TRBV20-1,few,TGCAGTGCTATGGGGCCGGCCTCCTACGAGCAGTACTTC,CSAMGPASYEQYF
TRBJ1-1,NA,TRBV6-1,few,TGTGCCAGCAAGACCACGTTGGAGAGCGACACTGAAGCTTTCTTT,CASKTTLESDTEAFF